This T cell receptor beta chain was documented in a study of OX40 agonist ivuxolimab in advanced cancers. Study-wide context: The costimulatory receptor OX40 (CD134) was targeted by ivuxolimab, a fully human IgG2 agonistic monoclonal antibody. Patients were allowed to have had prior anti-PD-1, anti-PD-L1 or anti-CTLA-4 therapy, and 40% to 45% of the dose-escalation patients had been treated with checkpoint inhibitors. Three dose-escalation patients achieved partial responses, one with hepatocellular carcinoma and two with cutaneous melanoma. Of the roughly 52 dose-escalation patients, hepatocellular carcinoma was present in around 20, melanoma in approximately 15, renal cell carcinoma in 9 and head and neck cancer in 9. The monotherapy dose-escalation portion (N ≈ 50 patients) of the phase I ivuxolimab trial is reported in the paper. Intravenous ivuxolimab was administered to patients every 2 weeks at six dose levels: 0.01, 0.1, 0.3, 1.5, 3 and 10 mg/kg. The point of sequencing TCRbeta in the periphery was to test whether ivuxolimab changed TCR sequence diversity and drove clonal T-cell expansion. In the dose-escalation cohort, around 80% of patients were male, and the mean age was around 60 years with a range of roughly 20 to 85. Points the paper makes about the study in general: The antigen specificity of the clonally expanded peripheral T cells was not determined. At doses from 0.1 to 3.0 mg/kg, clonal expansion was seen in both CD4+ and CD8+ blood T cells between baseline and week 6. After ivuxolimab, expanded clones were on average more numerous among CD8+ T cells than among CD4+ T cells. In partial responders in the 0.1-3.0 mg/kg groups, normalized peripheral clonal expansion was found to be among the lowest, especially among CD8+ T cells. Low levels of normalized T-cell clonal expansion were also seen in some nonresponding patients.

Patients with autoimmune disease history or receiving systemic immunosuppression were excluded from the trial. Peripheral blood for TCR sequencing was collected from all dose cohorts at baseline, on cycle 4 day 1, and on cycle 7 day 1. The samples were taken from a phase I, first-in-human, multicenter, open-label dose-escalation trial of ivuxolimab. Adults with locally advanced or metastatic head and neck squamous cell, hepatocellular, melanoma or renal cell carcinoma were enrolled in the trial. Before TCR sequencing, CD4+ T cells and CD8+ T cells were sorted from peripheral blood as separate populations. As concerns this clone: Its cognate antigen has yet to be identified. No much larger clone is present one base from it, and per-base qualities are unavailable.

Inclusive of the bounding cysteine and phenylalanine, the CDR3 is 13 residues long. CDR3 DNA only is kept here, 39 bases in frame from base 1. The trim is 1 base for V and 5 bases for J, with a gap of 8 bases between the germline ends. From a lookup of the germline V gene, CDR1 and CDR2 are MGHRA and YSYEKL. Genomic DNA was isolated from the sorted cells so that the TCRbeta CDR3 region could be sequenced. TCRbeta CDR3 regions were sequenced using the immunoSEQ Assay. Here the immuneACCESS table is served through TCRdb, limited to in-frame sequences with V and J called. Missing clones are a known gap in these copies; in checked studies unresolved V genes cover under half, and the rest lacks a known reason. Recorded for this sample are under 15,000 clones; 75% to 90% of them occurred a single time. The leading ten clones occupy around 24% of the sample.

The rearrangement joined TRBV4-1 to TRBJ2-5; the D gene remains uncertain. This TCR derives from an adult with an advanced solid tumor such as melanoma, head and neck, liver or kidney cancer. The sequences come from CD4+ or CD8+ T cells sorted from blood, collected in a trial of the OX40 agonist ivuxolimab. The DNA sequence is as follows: TGCGCCAGCAGCCAAGTAGATTCCGAGACCCAGTACTTC. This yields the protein CASSQVDSETQYF.